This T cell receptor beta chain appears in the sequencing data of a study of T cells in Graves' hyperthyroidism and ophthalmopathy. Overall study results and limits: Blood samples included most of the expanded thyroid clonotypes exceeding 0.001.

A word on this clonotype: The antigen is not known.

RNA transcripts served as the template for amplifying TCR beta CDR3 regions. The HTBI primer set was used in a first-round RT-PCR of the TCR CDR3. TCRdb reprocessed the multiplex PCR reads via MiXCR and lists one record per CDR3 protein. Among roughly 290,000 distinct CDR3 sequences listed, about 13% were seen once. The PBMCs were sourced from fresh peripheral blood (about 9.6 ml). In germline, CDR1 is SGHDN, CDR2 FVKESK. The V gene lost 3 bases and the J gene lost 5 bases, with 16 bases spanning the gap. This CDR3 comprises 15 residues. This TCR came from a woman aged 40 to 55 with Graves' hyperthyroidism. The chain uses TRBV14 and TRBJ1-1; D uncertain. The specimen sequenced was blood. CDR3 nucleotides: TGTGCCAGCAGCCAGAGGGCGGGTTATGGGACTGAAGCTTTCTTT. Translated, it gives CASSQRAGYGTEAFF.